Reported below is one T cell receptor (beta chain). The target of this receptor is not known. This entry is derived from a study of T cells expressing NK-cell markers (dated by TCRdb to 2018 to 2021). Study-wide context: Roughly 8 donors provided sorted CD3+CD56+NKG2C+, CD3+CD56+NKG2C- and CD3+CD56-NKG2C+ T-cell subsets, whose TCR beta-chain repertoires were profiled. Illumina HiSeq 2000/2500, MiSeq or NextSeq was used to sequence libraries as 2 x 150 bp reads. All eight donors whose samples were sequenced were randomly selected healthy volunteers, three of them men and five women. Among the eight sequenced donors, seven were HCMV-seropositive and one was HCMV-seronegative. Beyond this particular receptor, the publication reports: Those dominant clonotypes were again the most abundant among CD3+CD56-NKG2C+ cells in several donors, at roughly 28.3-65%. In six donors, the dominant CD3+CD56+NKG2C+ clonotypes were found to rank among the top 10 CD8+ clonotypes and to make up roughly 1.0-7.5% of CD8+ T cells. Whether the expanded NKG2C-expressing T cell clones were specific for HCMV antigens remained unclear.

Its CDR3 holds 17 amino acids, cysteine through phenylalanine. The DNA is unrecorded. The germline V gene encodes CDR1 SEHNR and CDR2 FQNEAQ (reference sequence). To determine HCMV serostatus, a commercial ELISA kit was used to detect HCMV-specific IgG in serum. Peripheral blood mononuclear cells were isolated from blood by Ficoll density gradient centrifugation. Sequencer: Illumina HiSeq 2000. TCR beta cDNA libraries were prepared using 5'RACE template switching, which introduced a universal primer site and unique molecular identifiers. cDNA synthesis was primed from the TCR beta constant segment, followed by two successive PCR amplification steps. The original methods were these. MIGEC was used to demultiplex reads and group the reads by UMI, and MiTCR was used to assemble and quantify clonotypes. Only TCR cDNA sequences supported by at least two reads were kept to exclude erroneous sequences. The tcR package was used for downstream repertoire analysis, and clonotypes were matched across fractions by CDR3 nucleotide sequence plus V segment. VDJmatch was used to annotate antigen specificity against VDJdb, with one amino acid substitution allowed in CDR3. TCRdb reanalyzed the reads, keeping one entry per CDR3 protein sequence and omitting DNA. Clone size and V and J calls follow TCRdb, not the original study. This sample's listing comprises about 390,000 distinct CDR3 sequences. About 11% of the sample lies in the top ten.

The TCR comes from a woman aged 45-65 years in good health. Donor details come from another sample of the same person, matched by shared clones. The rearrangement combines TRBV7-9 with TRBJ2-2; TCRdb designates TRBD2, a call that cannot be tested without DNA. Material: blood T cells: a sorted CD56 or NKG2C T cell subset, CD4+ or CD8+ T cells, or bulk PBMC T cells (not recorded which). CDR3 region: CASSLGGLAANTGELFF.